What follows are 13 T cell receptor beta chains derived from one specimen sequenced in a study of T cell changes during pregnancy in multiple sclerosis. The protocol was immunoSEQ multiplex PCR, while the TCRdb copy is restricted to in-frame clones and leaves out a portion. The sample shows about 97,000 clones, approximately 90% of them seen only once. This sample comprised peripheral blood, obtained in the second trimester of pregnancy. These receptors were collected from a female donor in good health, enrolled as a control in a pregnancy study.

This chain connects TRBV20-1 to TRBJ1-1; D ambiguous. CDR1 is DFQATT, CDR2 SNEGSKA, per germline (reference sequence). Trimming stripped 2 bases from V and 1 base from J, with 2 bases between. The CDR3 extends over 11 amino acids. The CDR3 DNA is TGCAGTGCTAGACGGAACACTGAAGCTTTCTTT. Translating it yields CSARRNTEAFF.

The chain couples TRBV4-1 to TRBJ1-3; 8 bases agree with TRBD1. The CDR3 sequence is 16 residues long. Trimming at V came to 0 bases and at J to 4 bases, leaving 5 bases not matched to a gene. Germline lookup yields CDR1 MGHRA and CDR2 YSYEKL. The CDR3 loop is CASSQDGRGRGNTIYF. CDR3 DNA: TGCGCCAGCAGCCAAGATGGCAGGGGGCGCGGAAACACCATATATTTT.

The V gene is TRBV25-1, the J gene TRBJ2-5; D is undetermined. Deletions cut 0 bases from V and 5 bases from J, with 10 bases between. Germline lookup yields CDR1 MGHDK and CDR2 SYGVNS. This CDR3 has 14 amino acids. CDR3 bases: TGTGCCAGCAGTGAATACGGTGAATGGGAGACCCAGTACTTC. As protein: CASSEYGEWETQYF.

The gene calls are TRBV2 and TRBJ1-2, with TRBD1 identical over 7 bases. V shed 3 bases and J 8 bases; nucleotides not matched to a gene: 12. Germline V lookup: CDR1 SNHLY, CDR2 FYNNEI. The CDR3 contains 15 residues. The CDR3 region has the DNA TGTGCCAGCAGTGACAACCGACAGGGAAGAGGAGGCTACACCTTC. Translated, it gives CASSDNRQGRGGYTF.

The genes are TRBV30 and TRBJ1-5; 9 positions match TRBD1. The V segment lost 6 bases and the J segment 7 bases; nucleotides outside the gene matches: 7. CDR3 length: 13 amino acids. Germline V gives CDR1 GTSNPN, CDR2 SVGIG (reference sequence). In DNA, the CDR3 is TGTGCCTGTCGAACAGGGGGCCGGCAGCCCCAGCATTTT. It yields the protein CACRTGGRQPQHF.

J is TRBJ1-3 and V is TRBV19; D possibly corresponds to TRBD1 (6 bases). The CDR3 covers 15 residues. Germline V gene sequence: CDR1 LNHDA, CDR2 SQIVND (reference sequence). V lost 9 bases and J lost 0, with 15 bases in between. The CDR3 loop is CASEEFRGSGNTIYF. In DNA form, the CDR3 reads TGTGCCAGCGAAGAGTTCAGGGGCTCTGGAAACACCATATATTTT.

The rearrangement links TRBV5-1 to TRBJ2-7; 9 bases are a match to TRBD2. This CDR3 has 15 residues. Germline V gene lookup returns CDR1 SGHRS and CDR2 YFSETQ. Losses at the gene ends were 0 bases for V and 3 bases for J; bases not matched to a gene: 4. CDR3 DNA: TGCGCCAGCAGCTTGGGACTAGCGGCCGACTACGAGCAGTACTTC. Protein product: CASSLGLAADYEQYF.

The V call is TRBV19, the J call TRBJ2-5, with 10 bases lining up with TRBD1. Per germline, CDR1 LNHDA and CDR2 SQIVND (reference sequence). J was trimmed by 4 bases and V by 4 bases; bases with no gene match: 3. CDR3 size: 14 residues. Here the CDR3 reads CASSNDRGRETQYF. The CDR3 bases are TGTGCCAGTAGTAACGACAGGGGGCGAGAGACCCAGTACTTC.

The V call is TRBV2, the J call TRBJ2-7, with 8 bases identical to TRBD1. CDR3 length equals 13 residues. Germline V lookup: CDR1 SNHLY, CDR2 FYNNEI. Trimming cost V 6 bases and J 6 bases; bases outside gene matches: 7. In DNA form, the CDR3 reads TGTGCCAGCAGCCAGACAGGGGAAGGCGAGCAGTACTTC. Amino acid sequence: CASSQTGEGEQYF.

The gene calls are TRBV6-5 and TRBJ1-3; D may be TRBD1 (5 bases). The V gene's germline CDR1 is MNHEY and CDR2 SVGAGI. The CDR3 length is 14 residues. Trimming stripped 2 bases from V and 6 bases from J, with 11 bases between. Here the CDR3 reads CASSYAGSKNTIYF. CDR3 DNA sequence: TGTGCCAGCAGTTACGCAGGGTCCAAAAACACCATATATTTT.

A single count supports this clone. DNA of the CDR3: TGTGCCAGCAGCGTCGACGCGGGGGCGGGAGAGACCCAGTACTTC. It yields the protein CASSVDAGAGETQYF. The chain has TRBV9 and TRBJ2-5; a weak D match, TRBD2 (7 bases). CDR1 and CDR2 (germline): SGDLS, YYNGEE. The CDR3 length is 15 residues. Trimming cost V 2 bases and J 4 bases, with 15 bases left between them.

The J gene is TRBJ2-5, the V gene TRBV2; 9 bases line up with TRBD2. The CDR3 loop spans 14 amino acids. Germline CDR1 SNHLY, CDR2 FYNNEI. The junction had 6 bases not matched to a gene; V was cut back by 10 bases and J by 0 bases. For the CDR3, the DNA is TGTGCCACACAAGCGGGGGGACACCAAGAGACCCAGTACTTC. Translated: CATQAGGHQETQYF.

The V and J genes are TRBV6-1 and TRBJ2-1; TRBD1 matches at 9 bases. The germline CDR1 and CDR2 sequences are MNHNS and SASEGT. Losses at the gene ends were 4 bases for V and 4 bases for J; bases not matched to a gene: 11. This CDR3 is built from 17 residues. This chain's CDR3 is CASSVKTADRGYNEQFF. CDR3 sequence (DNA): TGTGCCAGCAGTGTAAAGACTGCGGACAGGGGTTACAATGAGCAGTTCTTC.